Listed here are 26 T cell receptor beta chains from one sample, sequenced in a study of blood T cell repertoires in COVID-19. Data came from immunoSEQ multiplex PCR; TCRdb stores just in-frame clones and leaves some out. The repertoire consists of about 59,000 clones, with around 80% occurring once and the leading ten covering 3% to 3.5%. The sequenced sample was peripheral blood. These receptors were taken from a man in his fifties or sixties with acute or convalescent COVID-19.

The rearrangement joins TRBV7-2 to TRBJ1-2; 10 nucleotides line up with TRBD1. The germline V gene encodes CDR1 SGHTA and CDR2 FQGNSA. The V and J ends lost 8 bases and 5 bases, in that order; junction bases with no gene match: 14. CDR3 length: 16 residues. CDR3 sequence reads: CASPIKDRGSLYGYTF. CDR3 bases: TGTGCCAGCCCCATAAAGGACAGGGGGTCTTTGTATGGCTACACCTTC.

The CDR3 DNA sequence: TGCAGCGTTATAAGACCCCGACTCAGCACAGATACGCAGTATTTT. Residues: CSVIRPRLSTDTQYF. The chain has TRBV29-1 and TRBJ2-3; D is ambiguous. CDR1 and CDR2 from the germline V gene are SQVTM and ANQGSEA. V dropped 5 bases and J dropped 0 bases, with 15 bases sitting between them. This CDR3 has 15 amino acids.

The gene calls are TRBV4-3 and TRBJ2-5; no clear D. The CDR3 has 14 residues. The V gene lost 0 bases and the J gene lost 5 bases, with 10 bases spanning the gap. The V gene's germline CDR1 is LGHNA and CDR2 YSLEER. Written as DNA, the CDR3 is TGCGCCAGCAGCCAAGATTTCACCCGGGAGACCCAGTACTTC. Encoded protein: CASSQDFTRETQYF.

The chain has TRBV27 and TRBJ1-1, with 8 bases fitting TRBD1. V lost 4 bases, J lost 11 bases, and 12 bases stayed unmatched. CDR1 is MNHEY and CDR2 is SMNVEV in the germline V gene (reference sequence). This CDR3 spans 14 amino acids. The CDR3 DNA sequence: TGTGCCAGCAGTTCCGCAACATTCAGGGGGCCGGCTTTCTTT. Translation gives CASSSATFRGPAFF.

The genes are TRBV7-2 and TRBJ1-5, with D perhaps TRBD1 (5 bases). V was trimmed by 3 bases and J by 7 bases, leaving 10 bases between them. The CDR3 runs to 13 residues. The V gene's germline CDR1 is SGHTA and CDR2 FQGNSA. The DNA of the CDR3 is TGTGCCAGCAGCTTTCAGGGTGGACAGCCCCAGCATTTT. Encoded protein: CASSFQGGQPQHF. Full variable domain (remainder filled in from reference TRBV7-2 and TRBJ1-5): GAGVSQSPSNKVTEKGKDVELRCDPISGHTALYWYRQSLGQGLEFLIYFQGNSAPDKSGLPSDRFSAERTGGSVSTLTIQRTQQEDSAVYLCASSFQGGQPQHFGDGTRLSIL.

The rearrangement uses TRBV11-2 and TRBJ2-7; the D gene is possibly TRBD2 (6 bases). V lost 0 bases and J 5 bases, leaving 11 bases between the germline ends. The length of the CDR3 is 14 residues. Germline V lookup: CDR1 SGHAT, CDR2 FQNNGV. CDR3 DNA: TGTGCCAGCAGCTTAGACGGGAGTTGGGACGAGCAGTACTTC. Amino acid sequence: CASSLDGSWDEQYF.

V gene TRBV5-6 combines with J gene TRBJ1-1; D unresolved. The CDR3 is made up of 14 amino acids. From germline, CDR1 is SGHDT and CDR2 YYEEEE. V was cut by 0 bases and J by 1 base, with 7 bases left in between. Here the CDR3 reads CASSLVPGNTEAFF. CDR3 DNA sequence: TGTGCCAGCAGCTTGGTGCCGGGGAACACTGAAGCTTTCTTT.

V is TRBV2 and J is TRBJ2-2; 9 bases align to TRBD1. The CDR3 has 15 amino acids. Trimming removed 9 bases from V and 4 bases from J; junction bases left unmatched: 9. Per the germline V gene, CDR1 is SNHLY and CDR2 is FYNNEI. The CDR3 nucleotides are TGTGCCAGTTTGCCGGGACAGGGAGGCACCGGGGAGCTGTTTTTT. Protein: CASLPGQGGTGELFF.

CDR3 sequence: CATSRATGGETQYF. The CDR3 DNA follows: TGTGCCACCAGCAGAGCGACAGGGGGGGAGACCCAGTACTTC. The V gene is TRBV15, the J gene TRBJ2-5; the match to TRBD1 covers 9 bases. The V and J ends lost 1 base and 5 bases, in that order; junction bases with no gene match: 2. There are 14 residues in the CDR3. Germline values: CDR1 LNHNV, CDR2 YYDKDF (reference sequence). Together with reference TRBV15 and TRBJ2-5, the CDR3 gives the full variable domain: DAMVIQNPRYQVTQFGKPVTLSCSQTLNHNVMYWYQQKSSQAPKLLFHYYDKDFNNEADTPDNFQSRRPNTSFCFLDIRSPGLGDTAMYLCATSRATGGETQYFGPGTRLLVL.

CDR3 sequence reads: CASRPTGIGGQPQHF. The CDR3 DNA sequence: TGTGCCAGCAGACCGACCGGGATCGGGGGTCAGCCCCAGCATTTT. The chain employs TRBV6-5 and TRBJ1-5; a possible D gene is TRBD1 (5 bases). CDR3 length: 15 residues. V was cut by 6 bases and J by 6 bases, with 18 bases left in between. Germline lookup yields CDR1 MNHEY and CDR2 SVGAGI.

In this sample, this clone is medium-sized. The rearrangement joins TRBV25-1 to TRBJ1-2; 7 nucleotides agree with TRBD1. The CDR3 covers 14 residues. Germline V gives CDR1 MGHDK, CDR2 SYGVNS. V lost 3 bases, J lost 5 bases, and 6 bases stayed unmatched. CDR3 sequence (DNA): TGTGCCAGCAGTGATTTGGGGACAGCGTATGGCTACACCTTC. It specifies CASSDLGTAYGYTF.

The genes are TRBV7-3 and TRBJ1-6, with D hard to call. Trimming removed 0 bases from V and 9 bases from J, with 9 bases in between. The CDR3 is 14 amino acids. From germline, CDR1 is SGHTA and CDR2 FQGTGA. The DNA for the CDR3 is TGTGCCAGCAGCTTAACAGGGAGCGTTTCACCCCTCCACTTT. It specifies CASSLTGSVSPLHF.

The chain has TRBV7-2 and TRBJ2-5, with 9 bases that match TRBD1. V was pared by 4 bases and J by 4 bases, with 4 bases of the junction left unmatched. The V gene's germline CDR1 is SGHTA and CDR2 FQGNSA. The CDR3 is 14 residues long. CDR3 residues: CASSSGTGRETQYF. The CDR3 coding sequence is TGTGCCAGCAGCTCCGGGACAGGGCGAGAGACCCAGTACTTC.

The chain combines TRBV3-1 (or the pseudogene TRBV3-2) with TRBJ2-5, with TRBD2 matching over 10 bases. CDR1 is LGHDT, CDR2 YNNKEL, per germline (reference sequence). Trimming at V came to 1 base and at J to 4 bases, leaving 15 bases not matched to a gene. This CDR3 spans 19 amino acids. CDR3 coding DNA: TGTGCCAGCAGCCAAGTGTTAGGAAGAAAGCGGGAGGGCCCAGAGACCCAGTACTTC. As protein: CASSQVLGRKREGPETQYF.

The V and J genes are TRBV7-2 and TRBJ1-2; no firm D call. The CDR3 length is 13 residues. V dropped 2 bases and J dropped 8 bases, with 12 bases sitting between them. CDR1 and CDR2 from the germline V gene are SGHTA and FQGNSA. CDR3 sequence: CASSLKSGGGYTF. CDR3 in DNA: TGTGCCAGCAGCTTAAAGTCAGGCGGGGGCTACACCTTC.

V is TRBV28 and J is TRBJ1-1; D possibly corresponds to TRBD1 (6 bases). From germline, CDR1 is MDHEN and CDR2 SYDVKM. The CDR3 has 14 residues. The V end was cut by 3 bases, the J end by 1 base, with 9 bases between. The CDR3 region has the DNA TGTGCCAGCAGTTTCATGGGGGCGAACACTGAAGCTTTCTTT. It specifies CASSFMGANTEAFF.

The chain links TRBV11-2 to TRBJ2-7; 8 bases are shared with TRBD1. The CDR3 extends over 15 amino acids. V was pared by 5 bases and J by 4 bases, with 10 bases of the junction left unmatched. Germline V CDR1 and CDR2: SGHAT, FQNNGV. As DNA, the CDR3 is TGTGCCAGCAGCGCAGCTGACAGGGGTCGATACGAGCAGTACTTC. It yields the protein CASSAADRGRYEQYF.

This clone has a single count. This sequence joins TRBV29-1 and TRBJ2-3; perhaps TRBD2 as D (5 bases). Germline V gene sequence: CDR1 SQVTM, CDR2 ANQGSEA. The ends were cut back, 1 base at V and 0 bases at J, with 11 bases in the middle. The CDR3 loop spans 15 amino acids. The CDR3 bases are TGCAGCGTTGAAGGGTCGGGATCTAGCACAGATACGCAGTATTTT. Its translation: CSVEGSGSSTDTQYF.

The V call is TRBV5-3, the J call TRBJ2-3; 13 positions match TRBD2. TRBV5-3 is an ORF; its function is uncertain. The CDR3 is 19 residues long. V trimming: 4 bases; J trimming: 5 bases; junction bases outside the gene matches: 16. CDR3 protein: CARSNRLAGGERAKDTQYF. DNA for the CDR3: TGTGCCAGAAGCAACAGACTAGCGGGAGGAGAAAGGGCGAAAGATACGCAGTATTTT.

The chain joins TRBV19 to TRBJ2-1; TRBD2 might be the D (6 bases). There are 16 residues in the CDR3. The germline V and J ends were trimmed by 1 base and 9 bases, with 19 bases remaining between them. Germline lookup yields CDR1 LNHDA and CDR2 SQIVND (reference sequence). Here the CDR3 reads CASSIGTTRGIPEQFF. Here the CDR3 DNA reads TGTGCCAGTAGTATAGGCACGACTAGAGGTATTCCTGAGCAGTTCTTC.

The chain couples TRBV30 to TRBJ1-1, with D hard to call. Trimming left V 3 bases short and J 2 bases short, with 7 bases between. Germline values: CDR1 GTSNPN, CDR2 SVGIG (reference sequence). The CDR3 contains 12 residues. The CDR3 nucleotides read TGTGCCTGGAGGGCGGGCAACACTGAAGCTTTCTTT. Encoded protein: CAWRAGNTEAFF.

The chain joins TRBV7-9 to TRBJ2-5, with D tentatively TRBD1 (6 bases). The CDR3 totals 16 residues. Germline-derived CDR1 and CDR2 are SEHNR and FQNEAQ (reference sequence). Trimming stripped 6 bases from V and 4 bases from J, with 21 bases between. CDR3 DNA sequence: TGTGCCAGCAGTTCCAGGGGTCTCCCAAGTAGAGAGACCCAGTACTTC. It codes for CASSSRGLPSRETQYF.

The gene calls are TRBV19 and TRBJ2-2, with 8 bases fitting TRBD2. In germline, CDR1 is LNHDA, CDR2 SQIVND (reference sequence). This CDR3 is 17 amino acids long. The V gene end was trimmed by 3 bases and the J gene end by 5 bases; junction bases not matched to a gene: 11. CDR3 loop: CASSIEGRGLVTGELFF. The CDR3, as DNA: TGTGCCAGTAGTATTGAGGGCCGGGGACTAGTTACCGGGGAGCTGTTTTTT. Using reference TRBV19 and TRBJ2-2 for the parts outside the CDR3, the full variable domain is DGGITQSPKYLFRKEGQNVTLSCEQNLNHDAMYWYRQDPGQGLRLIYYSQIVNDFQKGDIAEGYSVSREKKESFPLTVTSAQKNPTAFYLCASSIEGRGLVTGELFFGEGSRLTVL.

The V call is TRBV2, the J call TRBJ1-5; D is unresolved. V was clipped by 6 bases and J by 10 bases, with 16 bases between them. Germline CDR1 reads SNHLY; CDR2 reads FYNNEI. The CDR3 has 13 residues. This CDR3 reads CASSAGPEGPQHF. CDR3 sequence (DNA): TGTGCCAGCAGCGCGGGCCCAGAGGGTCCCCAGCATTTT.

This chain links TRBV7-3 with TRBJ1-6; D unclear. The germline V gene encodes CDR1 SGHTA and CDR2 FQGTGA. The CDR3 has 15 amino acids. V was pared by 6 bases and J by 0 bases, with 9 bases between. Here the CDR3 DNA reads TGTGCCAGCAGTCGAGTGAGCTCCTATAATTCACCCCTCCACTTT. This codes for CASSRVSSYNSPLHF.

The J gene is TRBJ2-7, the V gene TRBV3-1 (or the pseudogene TRBV3-2); possibly TRBD2 for D (5 bases). This CDR3 is 12 amino acids long. With 4 bases removed from V and 6 bases from J, the gap between germline ends came to 10 bases. Germline CDR1 and CDR2: LGHDT and YNNKEL (reference sequence). The CDR3 DNA reads TGTGCCAGCAGCCCTATTCGGGGCGAGCAGTACTTC. Its translation is CASSPIRGEQYF.